The entry below gives a single T cell receptor (beta chain) sequence along with its context. The same CDR3 arises from other DNA sequences in this sample as well. The method was immunoSEQ multiplex PCR; TCRdb's version includes in-frame clones alone and lacks a portion of them. The table has 65,000 to 70,000 clones, roughly 80% seen once; the top ten hold about 3.1%. These data are taken from a study of control samples from healthy donors and cancer patients. After removal of 1 base from V and 1 base from J, the junction contained 3 bases not matched to a gene. In germline, CDR1 is KGHSH, CDR2 LQKENI. The CDR3 contains 15 residues.

Sample: PBMCs. The chain is built from TRBV18 and TRBJ1-1, with 7 bases matching TRBD1. The receptor's source is a woman in her forties or fifties with lung cancer. The CDR3 spells CASSPRQGQNTEAFF. The CDR3 DNA is TGTGCCAGCTCACCACGACAGGGCCAGAACACTGAAGCTTTCTTT.